Below are 20 T cell receptor beta chains sequenced from a single sample in a study of control samples from healthy donors and cancer patients. Sequenced by immunoSEQ multiplex PCR; TCRdb stores in-frame clones only, minus some. In the table there are 170,000 or so clones, approximately 94% of which are singletons. Sequences were obtained from blood. Source of these receptors: a woman younger than 30 in good health.

V usage is TRBV10-1 and J usage is TRBJ1-5; D remains ambiguous. V was trimmed by 4 bases and J by 3 bases, leaving 7 bases between them. This CDR3 contains 13 residues. In germline, CDR1 is WNHNN, CDR2 SYGVQD (reference sequence). In DNA form, the CDR3 reads TGCGCCAGCAGTGCTGTCCTCAATCAGCCCCAGCATTTT. Protein sequence: CASSAVLNQPQHF.

The chain links TRBV11-2 to TRBJ2-1, with TRBD2 matching over 9 bases. There are 16 residues in the CDR3. Germline CDR1 reads SGHAT; CDR2 reads FQNNGV. J lost 4 bases, V lost 5 bases, and 9 bases had no gene match. The CDR3 region is CASSAIAGDKYNEQFF. The CDR3 bases are TGTGCCAGCAGCGCCATAGCGGGGGACAAGTACAATGAGCAGTTCTTC.

The chain carries TRBV10-2 and TRBJ2-7; 9 positions agree with TRBD1. Trimming took 5 bases from V and 2 from J; bases not matched to a gene: 4. The CDR3 is made up of 14 amino acids. Germline V CDR1 and CDR2: WSHSY, SAAADI. The CDR3 bases are TGCGCCAGCAGTTCCGGGACAGGGACCTACGAGCAGTACTTC. The encoded protein is CASSSGTGTYEQYF.

This chain links TRBV7-8 with TRBJ2-1, with a tentative D call TRBD2 (5 bases). CDR3 size: 17 residues. Between the trimmed V and J ends, which lost 3 bases and 3 bases, there was a span of 18 bases. Germline-derived CDR1 and CDR2 are SGHVS and FQNEAQ. CDR3 sequence: CASSFRAVSVNYNEQFF. The DNA for the CDR3 is TGTGCCAGCAGCTTTAGAGCCGTTAGCGTTAACTACAATGAGCAGTTCTTC.

The chain is built from TRBV13 and TRBJ1-2; 8 bases agree with TRBD1. V was clipped by 5 bases and J by 6 bases; unmatched bases: 8. There are 14 residues in the CDR3. Per the germline V gene, CDR1 is PRHDT and CDR2 is FYEKMQ (reference sequence). CDR3 bases: TGTGCCAGCAGCATACCGGGACAGGCCGATGGCTACACCTTC. Amino acid sequence: CASSIPGQADGYTF.

In its sample, this clone was seen once. The chain joins TRBV5-5 to TRBJ2-1; 14 bases are a match to TRBD2. Trimming at V came to 4 bases and at J to 9 bases, leaving 6 bases not matched to a gene. This CDR3 has 15 residues. The germline V gene has CDR1 SGHKS and CDR2 YYEKEE (reference sequence). The CDR3 region is CASSLRLAGGPEQFF. CDR3 nucleotide sequence: TGTGCCAGCAGCCTGAGACTAGCGGGAGGGCCTGAGCAGTTCTTC.

The DNA of the CDR3 is TGTGCCAGCAGTGAAAATAGGAGGGAGACCCAGTACTTC. As protein: CASSENRRETQYF. The chain combines TRBV2 with TRBJ2-5; possible D gene TRBD2, 5 bases. There are 13 residues in the CDR3. Trimming pared 2 bases from V and 5 bases from J, leaving 9 bases between. Germline CDR1 and CDR2: SNHLY and FYNNEI.

CDR3 region: CASSERGEAFF. The CDR3 bases are TGCGCCAGCAGTGAACGAGGTGAAGCTTTCTTT. The chain uses TRBV10-2 and TRBJ1-1; D call uncertain. Trimming shortened V by 3 bases and J by 7 bases, and 6 bases separated the two germline ends. The length of the CDR3 is 11 residues. Germline lookup yields CDR1 WSHSY and CDR2 SAAADI.

The chain carries TRBV13 and TRBJ1-2; D remains unclear. The CDR3 length is 13 residues. V lost 4 bases and J 4 bases, leaving 10 bases between the germline ends. CDR1 is PRHDT and CDR2 is FYEKMQ in the germline V gene (reference sequence). CDR3 coding DNA: TGTGCCAGCAGCTCAGGACTGACCTATGGCTACACCTTC. It yields the protein CASSSGLTYGYTF.

This clone has a single count. The V gene is TRBV11-3, the J gene TRBJ1-1; D ambiguous. Germline CDR1 and CDR2: SGHNT and YENEEA. V was clipped by 2 bases and J by 6 bases, with 13 bases between them. The CDR3 is 14 residues long. The DNA for the CDR3 is TGTGCCAGCAGCTTAATATCGGGAGCTTCTGAAGCTTTCTTT. As protein: CASSLISGASEAFF. The full variable domain, rest sourced from reference TRBV11-3 and TRBJ1-1, is EAGVVQSPRYKIIEKKQPVAFWCNPISGHNTLYWYLQNLGQGPELLIRYENEEAVDDSQLPKDRFSAERLKGVDSTLKIQPAELGDSAVYLCASSLISGASEAFFGQGTRLTVV.

The chain is built from TRBV28 and TRBJ1-2; a weak D match, TRBD1 (5 bases). With 3 bases removed from V and 2 bases from J, the gap between germline ends came to 7 bases. CDR3 length: 13 amino acids. CDR1 is MDHEN, CDR2 SYDVKM, per germline. The CDR3 nucleotides read TGTGCCAGCAGTTTCCGGGGGAACTATGGCTACACCTTC. Its translation is CASSFRGNYGYTF.

The J gene is TRBJ1-6, the V gene TRBV19; tentatively, D is TRBD1 (5 bases). CDR1 and CDR2 from the germline V gene are LNHDA and SQIVND (reference sequence). V lost 6 bases and J lost 9, with 12 bases in between. The CDR3 runs to 13 residues. The CDR3 loop reads CASSLVGGSPLHF. The CDR3 DNA follows: TGTGCCAGTAGCCTCGTCGGGGGTTCACCCCTCCACTTT.

This chain joins TRBV10-3 and TRBJ1-2, with TRBD1 identical over 8 bases. Trimming removed 1 base from V and 8 bases from J; junction bases left unmatched: 3. Germline loops: CDR1 ENHRY, CDR2 SYGVKD. The CDR3 covers 13 residues. As DNA, the CDR3 is TGTGCCATCAGTGAGTTTGGACAGGGAGGCTACACCTTC. This gives the protein CAISEFGQGGYTF.

The chain employs TRBV11-3 and TRBJ2-3; the D is unclear. Germline CDR1 and CDR2: SGHNT and YENEEA. V shed 1 base and J shed 3 bases, with 2 bases lying between them. The CDR3 extends over 12 amino acids. CDR3 protein: CASSLVTDTQYF. CDR3 sequence (DNA): TGTGCCAGCAGCTTAGTAACAGATACGCAGTATTTT. Full variable domain (rest looked up from reference TRBV11-3 and TRBJ2-3): EAGVVQSPRYKIIEKKQPVAFWCNPISGHNTLYWYLQNLGQGPELLIRYENEEAVDDSQLPKDRFSAERLKGVDSTLKIQPAELGDSAVYLCASSLVTDTQYFGPGTRLTVL.

This chain uses TRBV7-2 with TRBJ1-1; no firm D call. CDR3 size: 16 residues. Germline V gene data show CDR1 as SGHTA and CDR2 as FQGNSA. Deletions cut 1 base from V and 5 bases from J, with 17 bases between. The CDR3 region has the DNA TGTGCCAGCAGCTTAGTAAAGGCTTTGAGTTCGACTGAAGCTTTCTTT. Translating it yields CASSLVKALSSTEAFF.

This chain uses TRBV11-3 with TRBJ2-4; perhaps TRBD2 as D (6 bases). The CDR3 extends over 12 amino acids. The germline gives CDR1 SGHNT, CDR2 YENEEA. V was cut by 2 bases and J by 15 bases, with 14 bases left in between. The CDR3 spells CASSLRGGIRYF. The CDR3 nucleotides read TGTGCCAGCAGCTTAAGGGGCGGGATAAGGTACTTC.

This chain connects TRBV18 to TRBJ2-1; 10 bases are a match to TRBD2. The trim removed 6 bases at V and 4 bases at J, leaving 9 bases unmatched. The CDR3 is made up of 16 amino acids. The germline V gene encodes CDR1 KGHSH and CDR2 LQKENI. CDR3 nucleotide sequence: TGTGCCAGCTCCCCATCTAGCGGGAGTCTGTACAATGAGCAGTTCTTC. It encodes CASSPSSGSLYNEQFF. The whole variable domain, filled in from reference TRBV18 and TRBJ2-1, reads NAGVMQNPRHLVRRRGQEARLRCSPMKGHSHVYWYRQLPEEGLKFMVYLQKENIIDESGMPKERFSAEFPKEGPSILRIQQVVRGDSAAYFCASSPSSGSLYNEQFFGPGTRLTVL.

V usage is TRBV11-2 and J usage is TRBJ2-2, with unresolved D. Trimming shortened V by 2 bases and J by 5 bases, and 6 bases separated the two germline ends. The CDR3 is 13 residues long. Looked up from germline, CDR1 is SGHAT and CDR2 is FQNNGV. In DNA, the CDR3 is TGTGCCAGCAGCTTATCGCGGACCGGGGAGCTGTTTTTT. This sequence encodes CASSLSRTGELFF.

The genes are TRBV12-3 or TRBV12-4 and TRBJ1-1; no reliable D call. Trimming pared 2 bases from V and 4 bases from J, leaving 5 bases between. The CDR3 length is 12 residues. This chain's CDR3 is CASSLSTTEAFF. In DNA, the CDR3 is TGTGCCAGCAGTTTAAGCACCACTGAAGCTTTCTTT.

V usage is TRBV6-2 or TRBV6-3 and J usage is TRBJ2-2; D unclear. CDR3 length: 12 residues. Germline V gives CDR1 MNHEY, CDR2 SVGEGT. Trimming pared 6 bases from V and 6 bases from J, leaving 8 bases between. The DNA of the CDR3 is TGTGCCAGCAGCATCGGTGCCGGGGAGCTGTTTTTT. This sequence encodes CASSIGAGELFF.